This entry lists 9 T cell receptor beta chains sequenced from one sample in a study of graft-versus-host responses after intestinal transplantation. Their target antigens are unknown. Assay used: immunoSEQ multiplex PCR; TCRdb lists only in-frame clones, some missing. The repertoire has around 110,000 clones, approximately 90% of them found once; the top ten carry 0.18%. Sequenced material: unstimulated CD4+ T cells sorted from spleen or lymph node cells, taken before intestinal transplant. Receptors were obtained from a human donor who received an intestinal transplant.

This clone was observed once. The J gene is TRBJ2-7, the V gene TRBV5-1; possible D gene TRBD2, 5 bases. The J call may not be correct, given that the DNA end is closer to TRBJ2-1. Germline CDR1 SGHRS, CDR2 YFSETQ. The CDR3 sequence is 15 residues long. Written as DNA, the CDR3 is TGCGCCAGCAGCGGAGCGGTAAGCTCCTACAATGAGCAGTTCTTC. Its translation is CASSGAVSSYNEQFF.

This clone appeared once. This chain links TRBV11-2 with TRBJ1-2, with a tentative D call TRBD1 (6 bases). Germline V CDR1 and CDR2: SGHAT, FQNNGV. V dropped 5 bases and J dropped 4 bases, with 20 bases sitting between them. The CDR3 totals 16 residues. The DNA of the CDR3 is TGTGCCAGCAGCGCCCGTTCAGGGGTTCTTGGCTATGGCTACACCTTC. Its translation is CASSARSGVLGYGYTF.

The chain has TRBV2 and TRBJ2-5; 12 nucleotides agree with TRBD2. With the DNA end fitting TRBJ2-7 better, the J assignment may be wrong. CDR1 SNHLY and CDR2 FYNNEI come from the germline V gene. The CDR3 loop spans 14 amino acids. CDR3 in DNA: TGTGCCAGCAGGCCGGGACTAGCGGGCTACGAGCAGTACTTC. This translates into CASRPGLAGYEQYF.

A single count supports this clone. This sample also contains other DNA sequences that code for the same CDR3. The chain combines TRBV28 with TRBJ2-7, with unresolved D. V was trimmed by 4 bases and J by 4 bases, leaving 5 bases between them. The CDR3 is made up of 11 amino acids. CDR1 is MDHEN and CDR2 is SYDVKM in the germline V gene. As DNA, the CDR3 is TGTGCCAGCAGTTCCCCGTACGAGCAGTACTTC. Residues: CASSSPYEQYF. The full variable domain, in which reference TRBV28 and TRBJ2-7 provide the parts outside the CDR3, is DVKVTQSSRYLVKRTGEKVFLECVQDMDHENMFWYRQDPGLGLRLIYFSYDVKMKEKGDIPEGYSVSREKKERFSLILESASTNQTSMYLCASSSPYEQYFGPGTRLTVT.

The chain combines TRBV7-9 with TRBJ1-3; unclear D gene. The CDR3 has 14 amino acids. Germline lookup yields CDR1 SEHNR and CDR2 FQNEAQ (reference sequence). The ends were cut back, 3 bases at V and 1 base at J, with 7 bases in the middle. This CDR3 reads CASSFTTSGNTIYF. The CDR3 DNA sequence: TGTGCCAGCAGCTTCACTACTTCTGGAAACACCATATATTTT.

The chain carries TRBV10-2 and TRBJ2-2, with D hard to call. The CDR3 loop spans 13 amino acids. Germline assignment: CDR1 WSHSY and CDR2 SAAADI. Trimming left V 6 bases short and J 6 bases short, with 11 bases between. The CDR3 sequence: CASRVDWAGELFF. CDR3 nucleotides: TGCGCCAGCAGGGTAGACTGGGCCGGGGAGCTGTTTTTT.

A remark on this clone: The sample contains more than one DNA sequence encoding this CDR3. The chain combines TRBV18 with TRBJ1-1; TRBD1 is a possible D gene (5 bases). The germline gives CDR1 KGHSH, CDR2 LQKENI. V was cut by 2 bases and J by 4 bases, with 8 bases left in between. The CDR3 sequence is 13 residues long. DNA of the CDR3: TGTGCCAGCTCACCATCAAGGGGCACTGAAGCTTTCTTT. It encodes CASSPSRGTEAFF.

In this sample, this clone turned up once. This sequence joins TRBV28 and TRBJ2-5; D may be TRBD2 (6 bases). Looked up from germline, CDR1 is MDHEN and CDR2 is SYDVKM. V was shortened by 3 bases and J by 5 bases, with 16 bases between the two germline ends. This CDR3 comprises 15 residues. For the CDR3, the DNA is TGTGCCAGCAGTTTGGGCCTTCGGGAGCGCGAGACCCAGTACTTC. Protein product: CASSLGLRERETQYF.

The rearrangement uses TRBV11-2 and TRBJ1-4; TRBD1 is a possible D gene (6 bases). CDR1 SGHAT and CDR2 FQNNGV come from the germline V gene. This CDR3 spans 15 amino acids. The V and J ends lost 3 bases and 2 bases respectively, with 10 bases between them. CDR3 DNA: TGTGCCAGCAGCTTCAGGGGCCGCACTAATGAAAAACTGTTTTTT. Its protein product is CASSFRGRTNEKLFF.